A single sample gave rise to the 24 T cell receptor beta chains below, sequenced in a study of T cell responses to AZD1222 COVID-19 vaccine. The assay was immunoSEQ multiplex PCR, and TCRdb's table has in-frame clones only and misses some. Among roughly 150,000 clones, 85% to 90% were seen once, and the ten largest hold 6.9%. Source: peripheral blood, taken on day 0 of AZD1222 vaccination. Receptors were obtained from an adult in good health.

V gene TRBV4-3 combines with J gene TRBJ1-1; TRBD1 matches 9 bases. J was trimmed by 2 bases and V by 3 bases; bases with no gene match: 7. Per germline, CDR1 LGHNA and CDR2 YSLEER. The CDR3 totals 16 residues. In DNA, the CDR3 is TGCGCCAGCAGCCAGGACCCGGGACAGGGAAACACTGAAGCTTTCTTT. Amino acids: CASSQDPGQGNTEAFF.

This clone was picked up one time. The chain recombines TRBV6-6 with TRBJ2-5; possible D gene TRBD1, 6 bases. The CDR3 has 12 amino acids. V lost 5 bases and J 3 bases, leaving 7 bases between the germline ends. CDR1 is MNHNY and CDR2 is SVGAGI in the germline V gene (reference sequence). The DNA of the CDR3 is TGTGCCAGCAGTCAGGGGAAAGAGACCCAGTACTTC. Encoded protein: CASSQGKETQYF.

The CDR3 loop is CASILSSAGGTTDTQYF. The CDR3 DNA follows: TGTGCCAGCATCCTCTCTTCGGCGGGGGGAACCACAGATACGCAGTATTTT. This chain uses TRBV28 with TRBJ2-3, with TRBD2 matching over 8 bases. V lost 7 bases, J lost 2 bases, and 14 bases stayed unmatched. Germline-derived CDR1 and CDR2 are MDHEN and SYDVKM. The CDR3 covers 17 residues.

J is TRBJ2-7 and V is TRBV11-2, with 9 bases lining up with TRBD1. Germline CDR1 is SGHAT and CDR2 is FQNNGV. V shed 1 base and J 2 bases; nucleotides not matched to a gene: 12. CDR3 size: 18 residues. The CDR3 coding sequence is TGTGCCAGCAGCTTAGCCCCCACCGGGACAGGGAATGCCTACGAGCAGTACTTC. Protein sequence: CASSLAPTGTGNAYEQYF.

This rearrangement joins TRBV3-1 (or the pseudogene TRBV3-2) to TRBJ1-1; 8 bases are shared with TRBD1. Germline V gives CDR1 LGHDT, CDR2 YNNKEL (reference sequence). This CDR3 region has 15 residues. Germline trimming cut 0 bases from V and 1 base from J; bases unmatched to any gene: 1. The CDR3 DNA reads TGTGCCAGCAGCCAAGAAGGGACAGGGAACACTGAAGCTTTCTTT. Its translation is CASSQEGTGNTEAFF.

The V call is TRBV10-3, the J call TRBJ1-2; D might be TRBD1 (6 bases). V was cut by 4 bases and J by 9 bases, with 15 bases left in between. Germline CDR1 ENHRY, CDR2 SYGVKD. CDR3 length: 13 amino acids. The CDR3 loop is CAISAPVTGRYTF. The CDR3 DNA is TGTGCCATCAGTGCCCCGGTGACAGGCCGCTACACCTTC.

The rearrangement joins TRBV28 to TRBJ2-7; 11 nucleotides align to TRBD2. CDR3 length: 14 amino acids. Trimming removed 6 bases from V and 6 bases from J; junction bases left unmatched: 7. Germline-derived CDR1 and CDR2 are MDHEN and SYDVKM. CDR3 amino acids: CASRLAGGRREQYF. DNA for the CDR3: TGTGCCAGCAGATTAGCGGGGGGGCGTCGCGAGCAGTACTTC.

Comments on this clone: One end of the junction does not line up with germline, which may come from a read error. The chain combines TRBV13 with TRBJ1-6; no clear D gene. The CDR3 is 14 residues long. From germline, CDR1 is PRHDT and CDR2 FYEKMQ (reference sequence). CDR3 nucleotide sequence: TGTGCCAGCAGCCTAGGGAGTGTGAATTCACCCCTCCACTTT. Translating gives CASSLGSVNSPLHF.

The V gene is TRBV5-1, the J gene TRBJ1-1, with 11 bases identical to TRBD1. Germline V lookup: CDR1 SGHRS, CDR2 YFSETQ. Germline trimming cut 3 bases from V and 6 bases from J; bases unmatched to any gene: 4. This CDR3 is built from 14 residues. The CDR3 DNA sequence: TGCGCCAGCAGCTCGGGGACAGGGGGTGCTGAAGCTTTCTTT. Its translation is CASSSGTGGAEAFF.

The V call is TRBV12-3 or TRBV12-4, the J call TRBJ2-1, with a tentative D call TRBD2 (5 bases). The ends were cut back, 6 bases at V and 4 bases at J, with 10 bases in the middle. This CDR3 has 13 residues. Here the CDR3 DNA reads TGTGCCAGCAGCCGTCCGGGGTACAATGAGCAGTTCTTC. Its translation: CASSRPGYNEQFF.

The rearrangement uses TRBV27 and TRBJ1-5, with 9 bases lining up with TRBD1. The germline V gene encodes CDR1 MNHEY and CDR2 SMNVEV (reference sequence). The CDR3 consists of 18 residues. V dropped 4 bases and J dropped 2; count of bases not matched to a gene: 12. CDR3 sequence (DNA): TGTGCCAGCAGTTACCTCGGGACAGGGAATATTGGCAATCAGCCCCAGCATTTT. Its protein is CASSYLGTGNIGNQPQHF.

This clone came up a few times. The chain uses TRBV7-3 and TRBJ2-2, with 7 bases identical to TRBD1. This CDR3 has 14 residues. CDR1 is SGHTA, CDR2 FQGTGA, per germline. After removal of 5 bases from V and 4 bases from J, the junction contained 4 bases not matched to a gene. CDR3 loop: CASSLGTATGELFF. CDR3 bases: TGTGCCAGCAGCCTAGGGACAGCCACCGGGGAGCTGTTTTTT.

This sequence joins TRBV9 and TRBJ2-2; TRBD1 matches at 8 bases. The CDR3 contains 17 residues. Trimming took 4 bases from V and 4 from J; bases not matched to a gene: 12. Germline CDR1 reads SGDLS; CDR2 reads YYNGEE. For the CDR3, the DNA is TGTGCCAGCAGCTCCCACCCCGGGACAGGTGGCACCGGGGAGCTGTTTTTT. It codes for CASSSHPGTGGTGELFF. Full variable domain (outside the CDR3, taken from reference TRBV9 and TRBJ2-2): DSGVTQTPKHLITATGQRVTLRCSPRSGDLSVYWYQQSLDQGLQFLIQYYNGEERAKGNILERFSAQQFPDLHSELNLSSLELGDSALYFCASSSHPGTGGTGELFFGEGSRLTVL.

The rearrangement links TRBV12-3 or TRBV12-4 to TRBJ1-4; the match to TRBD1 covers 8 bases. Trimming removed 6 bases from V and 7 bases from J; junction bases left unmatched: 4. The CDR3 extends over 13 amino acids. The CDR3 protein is CASSRTGSEKLFF. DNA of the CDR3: TGTGCCAGCAGCCGGACAGGGTCTGAAAAACTGTTTTTT.

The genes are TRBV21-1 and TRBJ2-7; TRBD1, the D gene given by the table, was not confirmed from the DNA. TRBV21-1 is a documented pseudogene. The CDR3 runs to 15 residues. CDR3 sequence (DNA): TGTGCCAGCAGCCATAACCGGGACAGGGTCGCCGAGCAGTACGTC. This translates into CASSHNRDRVAEQYV.

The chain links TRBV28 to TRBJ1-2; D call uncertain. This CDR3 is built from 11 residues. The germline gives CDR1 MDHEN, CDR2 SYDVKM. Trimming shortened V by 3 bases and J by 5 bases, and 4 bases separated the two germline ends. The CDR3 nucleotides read TGTGCCAGCAGTTTCGCGTATGGCTACACCTTC. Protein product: CASSFAYGYTF.

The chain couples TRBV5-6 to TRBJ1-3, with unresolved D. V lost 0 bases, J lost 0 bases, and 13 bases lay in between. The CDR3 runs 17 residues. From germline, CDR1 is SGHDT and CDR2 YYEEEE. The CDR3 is CASSLAGNPSSGNTIYF. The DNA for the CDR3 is TGTGCCAGCAGCTTGGCCGGAAACCCATCCTCTGGAAACACCATATATTTT.

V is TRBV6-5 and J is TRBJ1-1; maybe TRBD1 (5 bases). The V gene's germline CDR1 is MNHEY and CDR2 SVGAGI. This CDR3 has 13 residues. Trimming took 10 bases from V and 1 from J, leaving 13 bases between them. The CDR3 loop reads CANKGRANTEAFF. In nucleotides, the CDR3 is TGTGCCAACAAGGGACGAGCGAACACTGAAGCTTTCTTT.

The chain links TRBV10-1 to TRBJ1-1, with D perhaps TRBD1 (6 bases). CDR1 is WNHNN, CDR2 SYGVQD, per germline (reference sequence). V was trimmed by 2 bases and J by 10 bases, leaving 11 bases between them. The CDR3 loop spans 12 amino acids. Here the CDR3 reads CASSEHRAGAFF. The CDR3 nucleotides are TGCGCCAGCAGTGAGCACAGGGCCGGAGCTTTCTTT.

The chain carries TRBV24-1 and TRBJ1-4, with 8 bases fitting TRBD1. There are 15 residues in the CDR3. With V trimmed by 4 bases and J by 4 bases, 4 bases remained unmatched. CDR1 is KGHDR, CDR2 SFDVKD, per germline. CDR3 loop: CATSEGTGLNEKLFF. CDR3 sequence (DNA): TGTGCCACCAGTGAGGGGACAGGCCTTAATGAAAAACTGTTTTTT.

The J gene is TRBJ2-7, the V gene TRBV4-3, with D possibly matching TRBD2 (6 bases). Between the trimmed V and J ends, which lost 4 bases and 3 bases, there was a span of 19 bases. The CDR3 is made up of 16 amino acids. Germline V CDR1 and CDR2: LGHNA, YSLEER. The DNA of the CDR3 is TGCGCCAGCAGCCCCACCTCGAAGCTGGGGGGCTACGAGCAGTACTTC. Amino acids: CASSPTSKLGGYEQYF.

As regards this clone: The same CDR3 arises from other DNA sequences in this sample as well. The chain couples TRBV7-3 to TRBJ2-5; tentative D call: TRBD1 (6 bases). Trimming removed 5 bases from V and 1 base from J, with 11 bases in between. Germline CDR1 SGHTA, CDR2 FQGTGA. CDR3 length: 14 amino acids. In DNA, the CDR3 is TGTGCCAGCAGCCCAACAGGGCTCCAAGAGACCCAGTACTTC. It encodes CASSPTGLQETQYF.

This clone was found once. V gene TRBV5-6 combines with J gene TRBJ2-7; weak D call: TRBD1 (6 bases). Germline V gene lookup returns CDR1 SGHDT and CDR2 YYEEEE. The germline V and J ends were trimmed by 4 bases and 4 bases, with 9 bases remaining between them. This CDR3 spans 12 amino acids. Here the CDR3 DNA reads TGTGCCAGCAGCCAAGACAGGTACGAGCAGTACTTC. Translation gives CASSQDRYEQYF.

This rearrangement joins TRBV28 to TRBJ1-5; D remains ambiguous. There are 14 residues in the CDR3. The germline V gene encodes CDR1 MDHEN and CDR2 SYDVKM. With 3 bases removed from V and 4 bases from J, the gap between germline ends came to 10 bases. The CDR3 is CASSLRRSNQPQHF. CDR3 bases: TGTGCCAGCAGTTTGAGACGGTCTAATCAGCCCCAGCATTTT.